These T cell receptor beta chains were read from a single sample in a study of early T cells in non-severe SARS-CoV-2 infection. TCRdb redid the calling of the 5' RACE reads with MiXCR, one entry per CDR3 protein. The data hold 65,000 to 80,000 distinct CDR3 sequences, with 13% observed a single time. The sequenced sample was whole blood. These receptors were taken from an adult who was a healthcare worker with PCR-confirmed SARS-CoV-2 infection or an uninfected control (not recorded which). Both conserved end residues are part of each CDR3. A D gene is named only where the DNA matches it firmly. The size entry is marked missing in some rows and otherwise reads once, few, many or a size class.

j_gene | d_gene | v_gene | abundance | CDR3aa | CDR3nt
TRBJ2-1 | TRBD2 | TRBV28 | few | CASTAWASGPNNEQFF | TGTGCCAGCACCGCCTGGGCTAGCGGGCCCAACAATGAGCAGTTCTTC
TRBJ2-2 | - | TRBV7-6 | many | CASSPIWGSTNTGELFF | TGTGCCAGCAGCCCTATTTGGGGTAGCACGAACACCGGGGAGCTGTTTTTT
TRBJ2-2 | - | TRBV12-3/TRBV12-4 | - | CASSQERDVERAGELFF | TGTGCCAGCAGTCAAGAACGGGACGTGGAACGGGCCGGGGAGCTGTTTTTT
TRBJ1-5 | TRBD1 | TRBV18 | - | CASSPYQRSPLPGQGNQPQHF | TGTGCCAGCTCACCATACCAAAGGTCCCCCCTACCCGGACAGGGCAATCAGCCCCAGCATTTT
TRBJ2-7 | TRBD1 | TRBV28 | many | CASSPPTGHEQYF | TGTGCCAGCAGTCCACCGACAGGGCACGAGCAGTACTTC
TRBJ1-6 | TRBD1 | TRBV29-1 | - | CSVARDSNSPLHF | TGCAGCGTTGCCCGGGACAGTAATTCACCCCTCCACTTT
TRBJ2-5 | TRBD2 | TRBV6-6 | - | CASRGTSGQETQYF | TGTGCCAGCAGAGGGACTAGCGGTCAAGAGACCCAGTACTTC
TRBJ1-2 | - | TRBV30 | few | CAWSVPGAGVYGYTF | TGTGCCTGGAGTGTACCGGGAGCAGGCGTCTATGGCTACACCTTC
TRBJ1-5 | - | TRBV12-3/TRBV12-4 | - | CASSLVSAVNQPQHF | TGTGCCAGCAGTTTAGTATCGGCGGTAAATCAGCCCCAGCATTTT
TRBJ1-5 | - | TRBV29-1 | - | CSVGNTGKPQHF | TGCAGCGTTGGGAATACAGGGAAGCCCCAGCATTTT
TRBJ2-3 | TRBD1 | TRBV30 | - | CAWGTGTGRALVVTDTQYF | TGTGCCTGGGGAACCGGGACAGGGAGAGCTCTGGTGGTGACAGATACGCAGTATTTT
TRBJ2-5 | TRBD2 | TRBV3-1 | many | CASSQIGGRNQETQYF | TGTGCCAGCAGCCAGATAGGCGGGAGGAACCAAGAGACCCAGTACTTC
TRBJ1-1 | - | TRBV29-1 | many | CSVVRGPTLNTEAFF | TGCAGCGTTGTGAGGGGCCCAACACTCAACACTGAAGCTTTCTTT
TRBJ2-5 | - | TRBV9 | - | CASSLRHQETQYF | TGTGCCAGCAGCTTACGACATCAAGAGACCCAGTACTTC
TRBJ2-3 | - | TRBV11-2 | few | CASSFRNPDTQYF | TGTGCCAGCAGCTTCCGTAACCCAGATACGCAGTATTTT
TRBJ1-4 | - | TRBV5-1 | - | CASSLGGINEKLFF | TGCGCCAGCAGCTTGGGAGGGATTAATGAAAAACTGTTTTTT
TRBJ2-1 | - | TRBV20-1 | - | CSARGNSYNEQFF | TGCAGTGCGAGGGGGAACTCCTACAATGAGCAGTTCTTC
TRBJ2-1 | - | TRBV12-3/TRBV12-4 | - | CASSLAGGGFGEQFF | TGTGCCAGCAGTTTAGCGGGAGGTGGGTTCGGTGAGCAGTTCTTC
TRBJ1-1 | - | TRBV5-1 | - | CASSFRPQNTEAFF | TGCGCCAGCAGCTTCCGCCCCCAGAACACTGAAGCTTTCTTT
TRBJ2-7 | TRBD2 | TRBV3-1 | - | CASSQERAGVGEQYF | TGTGCCAGCAGCCAAGAGCGAGCGGGGGTTGGTGAGCAGTACTTC
TRBJ1-4 | TRBD1 | TRBV7-9 | few | CASSRSGQAGEKLFF | TGTGCCAGCAGTCGTTCCGGACAGGCGGGCGAAAAACTGTTTTTT
TRBJ2-1 | - | TRBV3-1 | many | CASSQSGRGASNEQFF | TGTGCCAGCAGCCAATCAGGTAGGGGGGCTTCAAATGAGCAGTTCTTC
TRBJ2-4 | - | TRBV28 | - | CASRLTGAKNIQYF | TGTGCCAGCAGGCTAACGGGTGCCAAAAACATTCAGTACTTC
TRBJ1-2 | - | TRBV6-1 | many | CASSEEGLYGYTF | TGTGCCAGCAGTGAAGAGGGGCTCTATGGCTACACCTTC
TRBJ1-5 | TRBD1 | TRBV4-1 | many | CASSLRDRGLEPQHF | TGCGCCAGCAGCCTCCGGGACAGGGGGTTGGAGCCCCAGCATTTT
TRBJ2-5 | TRBD1 | TRBV12-3/TRBV12-4 | few | CASSPSDRGPETQYF | TGTGCCAGCAGTCCCTCGGACAGGGGGCCAGAGACCCAGTACTTC
TRBJ2-3 | TRBD1 | TRBV29-1 | many | CSVDGRGLSDTQYF | TGCAGCGTTGATGGCAGGGGGCTTTCCGATACGCAGTATTTT
TRBJ2-7 | TRBD1 | TRBV12-3/TRBV12-4 | - | CASSPTGQTYEQYF | TGTGCCAGCAGCCCGACAGGGCAAACCTACGAGCAGTACTTC
TRBJ2-2 | TRBD2 | TRBV28 | many | CASSFDVAGDTGELFF | TGTGCCAGCAGTTTTGATGTAGCGGGAGACACCGGGGAGCTGTTTTTT
TRBJ1-2 | TRBD1 | TRBV5-1 | few | CASSLERDRVGGYTF | TGCGCCAGCAGCTTGGAGCGGGACAGGGTGGGCGGCTACACCTTC
TRBJ1-1 | - | TRBV7-6 | few | CASSGTVLPNTEAFF | TGTGCCAGCAGCGGAACCGTCCTTCCTAACACTGAAGCTTTCTTT
TRBJ2-3 | TRBD2 | TRBV20-1 | many | CSAKLLAGHTDTQYF | TGCAGTGCGAAACTACTAGCGGGCCACACAGATACGCAGTATTTT
TRBJ2-1 | TRBD1 | TRBV6-1 | - | CASSERTGGKNEQFF | TGTGCCAGCAGTGAGAGGACAGGGGGCAAAAATGAGCAGTTCTTC
TRBJ2-2 | - | TRBV28 | many | CASITIRDQKGRSGELFF | TGTGCCAGCATCACGATCAGGGACCAAAAGGGGAGGTCCGGGGAGCTGTTTTTT
TRBJ2-6 | - | TRBV14 | few | CASSRESGANVLTF | TGTGCCAGCAGCCGGGAGAGCGGGGCCAACGTCCTGACTTTC
TRBJ2-7 | TRBD1 | TRBV13 | - | CASSSLTQGYLYEQYF | TGTGCCAGCAGCTCCCTAACACAGGGGTACCTCTACGAGCAGTACTTC
TRBJ2-3 | - | TRBV18 | - | CASSPQVADTQYF | TGTGCCAGCTCACCACAGGTAGCAGATACGCAGTATTTT
TRBJ2-1 | - | TRBV28 | - | CASSSLRDAAYNEQFF | TGTGCCAGCAGTTCATTGCGGGACGCTGCCTACAATGAGCAGTTCTTC
TRBJ1-1 | - | TRBV3-1 | many | CASSQAGNTEAFF | TGTGCCAGCAGCCAAGCTGGGAACACTGAAGCTTTCTTT
TRBJ2-2 | - | TRBV12-3/TRBV12-4 | - | CASSFDKGNTGELFF | TGTGCCAGCAGTTTCGATAAAGGGAACACCGGGGAGCTGTTTTTT
TRBJ1-2 | - | TRBV9 | few | CASSVAQDKFYGYTF | TGTGCCAGCAGCGTAGCCCAGGACAAATTCTATGGCTACACCTTC
TRBJ1-3 | - | TRBV29-1 | - | CSVGDGNTIYF | TGCAGCGTTGGGGACGGAAACACCATATATTTT
TRBJ1-3 | - | TRBV6-6 | many | CASSATGPGNTIYF | TGTGCCAGCAGTGCGACGGGGCCTGGAAACACCATATATTTT
TRBJ1-1 | - | TRBV6-5 | - | CASSYLPGHGREEAFF | TGTGCCAGCAGTTACTTACCGGGACACGGAAGAGAGGAAGCTTTCTTT
TRBJ1-5 | - | TRBV6-1 | few | CASSGMLGNQPQHF | TGTGCCAGCAGTGGAATGTTAGGGAATCAGCCCCAGCATTTT